The present TCR beta chain was sequenced within a study of response to subunit inactivated influenza vaccine. Study results and limitations: Each seasonal flu vaccination may recruit only limited new T cells, authors suggested.

About this clonotype itself: Its antigen is currently unknown.

Each CDR3 protein is one row after TCRdb ran MiXCR on the RT-PCR reads. This repertoire shows over 300,000 distinct CDR3 sequences, roughly 22% found once; its top ten account for roughly a tenth. The CDR3 runs to 15 residues. Losses at the gene ends were 3 bases for V and 3 bases for J; bases not matched to a gene: 4. CDR1 and CDR2 from the germline V gene are LGHNA and YSLEER. The clonotype comes from a man aged 50 to 75 who received an inactivated influenza vaccine. The starting material was PBMCs from blood, obtained about 20 months after vaccination. V is TRBV4-3 and J is TRBJ2-7; 11 nucleotides line up with TRBD2. CDR3 protein: CASSQVLAGGYEQYF. In DNA form, the CDR3 reads TGCGCCAGCAGCCAGGTGCTAGCGGGGGGCTACGAGCAGTACTTC.